These T cell receptor beta chains were read from a single sample in a study of blood T cell repertoires in COVID-19. Produced via immunoSEQ multiplex PCR; TCRdb's table is partial and in-frame only. Here the sample spans around 72,000 clones, over 80% being singletons. Sample: peripheral blood. Receptors originate from a woman of 80 years or more with acute or convalescent COVID-19. CDR3s include the opening cysteine and the closing phenylalanine or tryptophan. Fields, in order: D gene, J gene, clone size, V gene, CDR3 protein, CDR3 DNA. The D gene is left open where the match is weak. Clone sizes are given selectively: once, few, many, or a class where the clone is expanded.

d_call: TRBD1; j_call: TRBJ2-1; clone_size: many; v_call: TRBV9; cdr3_aa: CASSVFPSPGQGINEQFF; cdr3_nt: TGTGCCAGCAGCGTGTTTCCATCTCCGGGACAGGGGATCAATGAGCAGTTCTTC
d_call: .; j_call: TRBJ1-1; clone_size: .; v_call: TRBV30; cdr3_aa: CAWRFGSTEAFF; cdr3_nt: TGTGCCTGGAGATTCGGTAGCACTGAAGCTTTCTTT
d_call: TRBD1; j_call: TRBJ2-5; clone_size: .; v_call: TRBV11-2; cdr3_aa: CASSTRTGQETQYF; cdr3_nt: TGTGCCAGCAGCACCCGGACAGGGCAAGAGACCCAGTACTTC
d_call: TRBD1; j_call: TRBJ2-5; clone_size: .; v_call: TRBV5-1; cdr3_aa: CASTGQGIVGTQYF; cdr3_nt: TGCGCCAGTACGGGACAGGGTATAGTCGGAACCCAGTACTTC
d_call: .; j_call: TRBJ1-1; clone_size: .; v_call: TRBV30; cdr3_aa: CAWSTLSPNTEAFF; cdr3_nt: TGTGCCTGGAGTACTCTATCACCGAACACTGAAGCTTTCTTT
d_call: .; j_call: TRBJ1-2; clone_size: .; v_call: TRBV5-6; cdr3_aa: CASSPTGLIYGYTF; cdr3_nt: TGTGCCAGCAGCCCGACAGGATTAATCTATGGCTACACCTTC
d_call: TRBD1; j_call: TRBJ1-3; clone_size: .; v_call: TRBV19; cdr3_aa: CASGTGFSGNTIYF; cdr3_nt: TGTGCCAGTGGGACAGGGTTCTCTGGAAACACCATATATTTT
d_call: .; j_call: TRBJ2-2; clone_size: .; v_call: TRBV7-2; cdr3_aa: CASSQTYRTASTGELFF; cdr3_nt: TGTGCCAGCAGCCAAACCTACCGGACAGCGAGTACCGGGGAGCTGTTTTTT
d_call: TRBD1; j_call: TRBJ2-2; clone_size: once; v_call: TRBV18; cdr3_aa: CASAQQGAHTGELFF; cdr3_nt: TGTGCCAGCGCCCAACAGGGGGCACACACCGGGGAGCTGTTTTTT
d_call: .; j_call: TRBJ2-7; clone_size: .; v_call: TRBV3-1/TRBV3-2; cdr3_aa: CASSQGGATYEQYF; cdr3_nt: TGTGCCAGCAGCCAGGGGGGAGCCACCTACGAGCAGTACTTC
d_call: TRBD1; j_call: TRBJ2-1; clone_size: once; v_call: TRBV30; cdr3_aa: CAWNLRGHGEQFF; cdr3_nt: TGTGCCTGGAACCTAAGGGGGCATGGTGAGCAGTTCTTC
d_call: TRBD1; j_call: TRBJ1-2; clone_size: .; v_call: TRBV27; cdr3_aa: CASSLWVGTGAAGGYTF; cdr3_nt: TGTGCCAGCAGTTTGTGGGTTGGGACAGGGGCTGCGGGTGGCTACACCTTC
d_call: .; j_call: TRBJ2-3; clone_size: .; v_call: TRBV4-2; cdr3_aa: CASSQRQGIATQYF; cdr3_nt: TGTGCCAGCAGCCAACGTCAGGGAATCGCTACGCAGTATTTT
d_call: .; j_call: TRBJ1-2; clone_size: .; v_call: TRBV5-4; cdr3_aa: CASSLAPNYGYTF; cdr3_nt: TGTGCCAGCAGCTTAGCACCTAACTATGGCTACACCTTC
d_call: .; j_call: TRBJ2-1; clone_size: .; v_call: TRBV29-1; cdr3_aa: CSGGDGLGMSEQFF; cdr3_nt: TGCAGCGGGGGGGACGGACTCGGCATGAGTGAGCAGTTCTTC
d_call: .; j_call: TRBJ1-2; clone_size: .; v_call: TRBV9; cdr3_aa: CASSVEQQGSGYTF; cdr3_nt: TGTGCCAGCAGCGTAGAACAACAGGGATCTGGCTACACCTTC
d_call: TRBD1; j_call: TRBJ2-7; clone_size: once; v_call: TRBV6-5; cdr3_aa: CASRGQGRSSYEQYF; cdr3_nt: TGTGCCAGCAGGGGACAGGGGAGAAGCTCCTACGAGCAGTACTTC
d_call: .; j_call: TRBJ2-4; clone_size: .; v_call: TRBV29-1; cdr3_aa: CSVEERQGLAKNIQYF; cdr3_nt: TGCAGCGTTGAAGAGCGGCAGGGGTTAGCCAAAAACATTCAGTACTTC
d_call: .; j_call: TRBJ2-7; clone_size: .; v_call: TRBV21-1; cdr3_aa: CASSKAPRTSGYEQYF; cdr3_nt: TGTGCCAGCAGCAAAGCGCCGAGGACTAGCGGGTACGAGCAGTACTTC
d_call: TRBD1; j_call: TRBJ2-2; clone_size: .; v_call: TRBV6-5; cdr3_aa: CASIRGPGGELFF; cdr3_nt: TGTGCCAGCATTAGGGGGCCGGGCGGGGAGCTGTTTTTT
d_call: .; j_call: TRBJ1-1; clone_size: .; v_call: TRBV18; cdr3_aa: CASSPMVEGTEAFF; cdr3_nt: TGTGCCAGCTCACCAATGGTGGAGGGCACTGAAGCTTTCTTT
d_call: .; j_call: TRBJ1-6; clone_size: few; v_call: TRBV3-1/TRBV3-2; cdr3_aa: CASSHWEGNSPLHF; cdr3_nt: TGTGCCAGCAGCCACTGGGAGGGGAATTCACCCCTCCACTTT
d_call: TRBD1; j_call: TRBJ1-4; clone_size: once; v_call: TRBV6-5; cdr3_aa: CASRRDRGNEKLFF; cdr3_nt: TGTGCCAGTCGACGGGACAGGGGAAATGAAAAACTGTTTTTT
d_call: TRBD2; j_call: TRBJ2-7; clone_size: few; v_call: TRBV5-4; cdr3_aa: CASSLPGGSGTLEQYF; cdr3_nt: TGTGCCAGCAGCTTACCCGGGGGTAGCGGGACTCTAGAGCAGTACTTC
d_call: .; j_call: TRBJ2-2; clone_size: .; v_call: TRBV7-9; cdr3_aa: CASSFQLVGGELFF; cdr3_nt: TGTGCCAGCAGCTTTCAACTAGTGGGCGGGGAGCTGTTTTTT
d_call: TRBD2; j_call: TRBJ2-3; clone_size: .; v_call: TRBV5-5; cdr3_aa: CASSLLTSGSTDTQYF; cdr3_nt: TGTGCCAGCAGCCTACTTACTAGCGGCAGCACAGATACGCAGTATTTT
d_call: .; j_call: TRBJ1-1; clone_size: few; v_call: TRBV6-4; cdr3_aa: CASSDPGTLEAFF; cdr3_nt: TGTGCCAGCAGTGACCCCGGGACACTCGAAGCTTTCTTT
d_call: TRBD2; j_call: TRBJ2-7; clone_size: .; v_call: TRBV20-1; cdr3_aa: CSASRAGGLNAYEQYF; cdr3_nt: TGCAGTGCTAGTCGGGCGGGAGGTTTAAACGCCTACGAGCAGTACTTC
d_call: TRBD2; j_call: TRBJ2-3; clone_size: .; v_call: TRBV5-1; cdr3_aa: CASSFSGGTADTQYF; cdr3_nt: TGCGCCAGCAGCTTTAGCGGGGGTACCGCGGATACGCAGTATTTT
d_call: .; j_call: TRBJ2-3; clone_size: .; v_call: TRBV6-6; cdr3_aa: CASGQAPDTQYF; cdr3_nt: TGTGCCAGCGGGCAGGCCCCGGATACGCAGTATTTT
d_call: TRBD1; j_call: TRBJ2-7; clone_size: .; v_call: TRBV6-5; cdr3_aa: CASSYGTGTYEQYF; cdr3_nt: TGTGCCAGCAGTTATGGGACAGGGACCTACGAGCAGTACTTC
d_call: TRBD2; j_call: TRBJ2-1; clone_size: .; v_call: TRBV7-2; cdr3_aa: CASSSGRGAYNEQFF; cdr3_nt: TGTGCCAGCAGCTCGGGGCGGGGGGCCTACAATGAGCAGTTCTTC
d_call: TRBD1; j_call: TRBJ1-5; clone_size: .; v_call: TRBV6-5; cdr3_aa: CASRIGTGNQPQHF; cdr3_nt: TGTGCCAGCAGAATCGGGACAGGTAATCAGCCCCAGCATTTT
d_call: .; j_call: TRBJ2-5; clone_size: .; v_call: TRBV2; cdr3_aa: CASGGTIAGTQYF; cdr3_nt: TGTGCCAGCGGGGGGACGATTGCTGGGACCCAGTACTTC
d_call: .; j_call: TRBJ2-7; clone_size: .; v_call: TRBV7-3; cdr3_aa: CASSLQGFGEQYF; cdr3_nt: TGTGCCAGCAGCTTACAGGGATTCGGGGAGCAGTACTTC
d_call: .; j_call: TRBJ1-4; clone_size: .; v_call: TRBV12-3/TRBV12-4; cdr3_aa: CASSLKADEKLFF; cdr3_nt: TGTGCCAGCAGTTTAAAGGCGGATGAAAAACTGTTTTTT
d_call: .; j_call: TRBJ1-6; clone_size: .; v_call: TRBV4-2; cdr3_aa: CASSRAPGDFNSPLHF; cdr3_nt: TGTGCCAGCAGCCGAGCCCCGGGGGATTTTAATTCACCCCTCCACTTT
d_call: TRBD1; j_call: TRBJ2-2; clone_size: once; v_call: TRBV7-2; cdr3_aa: CASSSRQGAWELFF; cdr3_nt: TGTGCCAGCAGCTCCCGACAGGGGGCATGGGAGCTGTTTTTT
d_call: .; j_call: TRBJ2-1; clone_size: .; v_call: TRBV7-3; cdr3_aa: CASSSPAGLSYNEQFF; cdr3_nt: TGTGCCAGCAGCTCTCCAGCGGGTCTCTCCTACAATGAGCAGTTCTTC
d_call: TRBD1; j_call: TRBJ2-5; clone_size: .; v_call: TRBV24-1; cdr3_aa: CATSAPGQGQETQYF; cdr3_nt: TGTGCCACCTCTGCACCGGGACAGGGGCAAGAGACCCAGTACTTC
d_call: TRBD1; j_call: TRBJ1-2; clone_size: .; v_call: TRBV2; cdr3_aa: CAGRQGALGYTF; cdr3_nt: TGTGCCGGACGACAGGGGGCGCTTGGCTACACCTTC
d_call: TRBD1; j_call: TRBJ2-7; clone_size: .; v_call: TRBV7-6; cdr3_aa: CASSPTGPSYEQYF; cdr3_nt: TGTGCCAGCAGCCCGACAGGGCCATCCTACGAGCAGTACTTC
d_call: .; j_call: TRBJ2-3; clone_size: once; v_call: TRBV7-2; cdr3_aa: CASSLVGSSTDTQYF; cdr3_nt: TGTGCCAGCAGCTTAGTCGGTTCTAGCACAGATACGCAGTATTTT
d_call: TRBD2; j_call: TRBJ2-7; clone_size: .; v_call: TRBV30; cdr3_aa: CAWSRASGRSYEQYF; cdr3_nt: TGTGCCTGGAGTAGGGCTAGCGGGAGGAGCTACGAGCAGTACTTC
d_call: .; j_call: TRBJ2-1; clone_size: .; v_call: TRBV5-8; cdr3_aa: CASSLWGPGSGSYNEQFF; cdr3_nt: TGTGCCAGCAGCTTGTGGGGGCCTGGCTCCGGCTCCTACAATGAGCAGTTCTTC
d_call: .; j_call: TRBJ1-5; clone_size: few; v_call: TRBV24-1; cdr3_aa: CATSDEGGSNQPQHF; cdr3_nt: TGTGCCACCAGTGACGAGGGGGGGAGCAATCAGCCCCAGCATTTT
d_call: TRBD2; j_call: TRBJ2-1; clone_size: .; v_call: TRBV29-1; cdr3_aa: CSVTSGRSNEQFF; cdr3_nt: TGCAGCGTCACTAGCGGGAGATCCAATGAGCAGTTCTTC
d_call: .; j_call: TRBJ1-3; clone_size: few; v_call: TRBV7-9; cdr3_aa: CASSLRGSSGNTIYF; cdr3_nt: TGTGCCAGCAGCTTGCGGGGTTCCTCTGGAAACACCATATATTTT
d_call: .; j_call: TRBJ1-2; clone_size: once; v_call: TRBV11-2; cdr3_aa: CASSSRSDGNHYGYTF; cdr3_nt: TGTGCCAGCAGCTCCCGCTCCGACGGGAACCACTATGGCTACACCTTC
d_call: .; j_call: TRBJ1-5; clone_size: few; v_call: TRBV10-3; cdr3_aa: CAISPDRLERRDNQPQHF; cdr3_nt: TGTGCCATCAGTCCCGACAGGTTGGAACGAAGGGACAATCAGCCCCAGCATTTT
d_call: TRBD1; j_call: TRBJ2-3; clone_size: .; v_call: TRBV24-1; cdr3_aa: CATSDLTGEGTDTQYF; cdr3_nt: TGTGCCACCAGTGATTTGACAGGGGAAGGCACAGATACGCAGTATTTT
d_call: .; j_call: TRBJ1-2; clone_size: .; v_call: TRBV15; cdr3_aa: CATSSQGRGNYGYTF; cdr3_nt: TGTGCCACCAGCAGCCAGGGAAGGGGCAACTATGGCTACACCTTC
d_call: .; j_call: TRBJ2-1; clone_size: once; v_call: TRBV1; cdr3_aa: CTSSRAVGNEQFF; cdr3_nt: TGCACCAGCAGCCGGGCCGTGGGCAATGAGCAGTTCTTC
d_call: TRBD1; j_call: TRBJ1-4; clone_size: few; v_call: TRBV16; cdr3_aa: CASVKDRAQEKLFF; cdr3_nt: TGTGCCAGCGTCAAGGACAGGGCCCAGGAAAAACTGTTTTTT